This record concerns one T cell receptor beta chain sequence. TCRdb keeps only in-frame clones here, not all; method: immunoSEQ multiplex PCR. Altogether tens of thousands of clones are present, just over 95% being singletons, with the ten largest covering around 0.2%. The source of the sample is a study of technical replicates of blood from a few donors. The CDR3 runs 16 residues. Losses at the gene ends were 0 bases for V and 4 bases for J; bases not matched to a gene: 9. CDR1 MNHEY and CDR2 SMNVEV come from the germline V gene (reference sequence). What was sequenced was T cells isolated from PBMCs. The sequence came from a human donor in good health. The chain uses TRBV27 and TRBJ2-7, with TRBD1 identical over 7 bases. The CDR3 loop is CASSLSPQGWIYEQYF. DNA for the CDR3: TGTGCCAGCAGTTTATCCCCACAGGGGTGGATTTACGAGCAGTACTTC.